This TCR beta chain was identified during a study of blood T cell repertoires in COVID-19. Study overall: Some COVID-19 samples were acute and others convalescent; all came from the United States, Italy and Spain. Nucleic acid was either cDNA or gDNA, and it came from T cells, B-cell-depleted T cells, or PBMCs.

Sequencing was performed with immunoSEQ multiplex PCR; in TCRdb, only in-frame clones are kept and a portion is missing. The table lists a few hundred thousand clones, roughly four fifths of them singletons, with around 3.9% in the top ten. CDR1 is MNHNS, CDR2 SASEGT, per germline. The CDR3 runs to 16 residues. V was pared by 3 bases and J by 2 bases, with 14 bases between. Across roughly 25 US areas, participants ranged in age from about 18 to 90 years. Self-reported history from a screening survey and questionnaire set each donor's cohort. The sequence was collected from a young man with acute COVID-19. Sequencing used PBMCs or T cells enriched from blood (not recorded which). V is TRBV6-1 and J is TRBJ1-5; D not resolved. In DNA form, the CDR3 reads TGTGCCAGCAGTGACCTGGAGAGGGTTGGCAATCAGCCCCAGCATTTT. Its protein product is CASSDLERVGNQPQHF.